The next 13 T cell receptor beta chains were all read from a single sample in a study of T cell responses to AZD1222 COVID-19 vaccine. The assay was immunoSEQ multiplex PCR, and TCRdb's table has in-frame clones only and misses some. The sample yields more than 95,000 clones, 75% to 90% seen once. Sequences were derived from peripheral blood, sampled on day 0 of MenACWY control vaccination. The receptors here all came from an adult in good health.

This chain connects TRBV4-1 to TRBJ1-5; unclear D gene. The CDR3 is 16 residues long. CDR1 and CDR2 from the germline V gene are MGHRA and YSYEKL. The V and J ends lost 1 base and 7 bases respectively, with 17 bases between them. CDR3 in DNA: TGCGCCAGCAGCCAAGGGGGTTTCTCGAAGGGACAGCCCCAGCATTTT. Amino acids: CASSQGGFSKGQPQHF.

The V and J genes are TRBV27 and TRBJ2-1; D is possibly TRBD1 (5 bases). The CDR3 has 15 amino acids. With 6 bases removed from V and 1 base from J, the gap between germline ends came to 13 bases. Germline CDR1 and CDR2: MNHEY and SMNVEV (reference sequence). CDR3 residues: CASSIQGNSYNEQFF. The CDR3 nucleotides read TGTGCCAGCAGCATCCAGGGCAATTCCTACAATGAGCAGTTCTTC.

This chain links TRBV5-5 with TRBJ2-2; 7 nucleotides match TRBD1. CDR1 and CDR2 from the germline V gene are SGHKS and YYEKEE (reference sequence). J was trimmed by 6 bases and V by 0 bases; bases with no gene match: 8. The CDR3 contains 16 residues. CDR3 in DNA: TGTGCCAGCAGCTTGGGGGCAGGGGGATCCGCCGGGGAGCTGTTTTTT. It codes for CASSLGAGGSAGELFF.

This rearrangement joins TRBV2 to TRBJ1-6, with D maybe TRBD1 (5 bases). Trimming removed 6 bases at V and 7 bases at J, with 16 bases between. The CDR3 spans 15 residues. Germline-derived CDR1 and CDR2 are SNHLY and FYNNEI. This CDR3 is CASRPGTAGNSPLHF. Here the CDR3 DNA reads TGTGCCAGCAGGCCCGGGACGGCTGGGAATTCACCCCTCCACTTT.

This clone has just one count. The chain couples TRBV3-1 (or the pseudogene TRBV3-2) to TRBJ2-2; 11 nucleotides agree with TRBD1. Per germline, CDR1 LGHDT and CDR2 YNNKEL (reference sequence). The CDR3 consists of 16 residues. J lost 4 bases, V lost 6 bases, and 7 bases had no gene match. This CDR3 is CASRRWTGGITGELFF. The CDR3 DNA reads TGTGCCAGCAGGCGTTGGACAGGGGGCATCACCGGGGAGCTGTTTTTT.

The chain employs TRBV7-9 and TRBJ2-7, with 8 positions matching TRBD2. Germline CDR1 reads SEHNR; CDR2 reads FQNEAQ (reference sequence). Trimming removed 3 bases from V and 0 bases from J; junction bases left unmatched: 4. This CDR3 is built from 15 residues. This CDR3 is CASSFGGDLSYEQYF. The CDR3 nucleotides are TGTGCCAGCAGCTTCGGGGGGGATCTCTCCTACGAGCAGTACTTC.

This chain links TRBV19 with TRBJ1-6, with D perhaps matching TRBD1 (5 bases). Germline V CDR1 and CDR2: LNHDA, SQIVND (reference sequence). CDR3 length: 14 residues. Trimming pared 9 bases from V and 5 bases from J, leaving 14 bases between. CDR3 protein: CARRGSRDNSPLHF. CDR3 bases: TGTGCCAGGAGGGGCAGTAGGGATAATTCACCCCTCCACTTT.

The chain uses TRBV27 and TRBJ2-3; D may be TRBD2 (7 bases). The germline V gene has CDR1 MNHEY and CDR2 SMNVEV (reference sequence). V was shortened by 7 bases and J by 1 base, with 15 bases between the two germline ends. There are 15 residues in the CDR3. This chain's CDR3 is CASKGGADGTDTQYF. The CDR3 DNA reads TGTGCCAGCAAAGGGGGGGCTGATGGCACAGATACGCAGTATTTT.

CDR3 loop: CPRRAAGGGGGYNEQFF. The CDR3 DNA sequence: TGTCCCCGCCGTGCCGCGGGGGGCGGGGGAGGTTACAATGAGCAGTTCTTC. This chain joins TRBV6-1 and TRBJ2-1; 8 nucleotides match TRBD2. The CDR3 has 17 amino acids. Germline lookup yields CDR1 MNHNS and CDR2 SASEGT.

V and J are TRBV27 and TRBJ1-5; D is ambiguous. V was cut by 0 bases and J by 4 bases, with 4 bases left in between. The CDR3 totals 13 residues. CDR1 MNHEY and CDR2 SMNVEV come from the germline V gene (reference sequence). Here the CDR3 reads CASSLSANQPQHF. The CDR3 DNA reads TGTGCCAGCAGTTTATCGGCGAATCAGCCCCAGCATTTT.

The V and J genes are TRBV29-1 and TRBJ1-1, with D tentatively TRBD1 (5 bases). The CDR3 totals 12 residues. CDR1 SQVTM and CDR2 ANQGSEA come from the germline V gene. V was shortened by 7 bases and J by 1 base, with 10 bases between the two germline ends. The CDR3, as DNA: TGCAGCGGATGGGGGAGGAACACTGAAGCTTTCTTT. Its translation: CSGWGRNTEAFF. The full variable domain, its missing parts supplied by reference TRBV29-1 and TRBJ1-1, is SAVISQKPSRDICQRGTSLTIQCQVDSQVTMMFWYRQQPGQSLTLIATANQGSEATYESGFVIDKFPISRPNLTFSTLTVSNMSPEDSSIYLCSGWGRNTEAFFGQGTRLTVV.

This chain joins TRBV7-9 and TRBJ1-5; D is possibly TRBD1 (6 bases). Germline-derived CDR1 and CDR2 are SEHNR and FQNEAQ (reference sequence). CDR3 length: 15 residues. Trimming pared 4 bases from V and 5 bases from J, leaving 15 bases between. The CDR3, as DNA: TGTGCCAGCAGCTCACCCGAGGGGGGGGATCAGCCCCAGCATTTT. Encoded protein: CASSSPEGGDQPQHF.

In its sample, this clone was seen a few times. V and J are TRBV4-1 and TRBJ2-3; perhaps D is TRBD1 or TRBD2 (5 bases each). The CDR3 is made up of 18 amino acids. V lost 1 base, J lost 3 bases, and 20 bases lay in between. Germline V CDR1 and CDR2: MGHRA, YSYEKL. The CDR3, as DNA: TGCGCCAGCAGCCAAGCCGCAAAGAGAGGGGATGGTACAGATACGCAGTATTTT. It codes for CASSQAAKRGDGTDTQYF.